The source of this T cell receptor (beta chain) is a study of cytomegalovirus exposure and HLA in healthy donors. General observations from the study: A few CMV-associated chains were confirmed in vitro to be specific for CMV antigens. Many donors shared some public TCRs, even though most TCR sequences were rare. Some TCR beta chains (about 180 of them) were listed as cytomegalovirus-associated.

This CDR3 has 16 amino acids. Looked up from germline, CDR1 is MDHEN and CDR2 is SYDVKM. V trimming: 5 bases; J trimming: 8 bases; junction bases outside the gene matches: 10. As regards this clone: Its specificity is not known.

Using immunoSEQ multiplex PCR, the repertoire was profiled, and TCRdb retains in-frame clones only, with some absent. Of about 250,000 clones listed, more than 85% are singletons. Sequencing was carried out using PBMCs. The genes are TRBV28 and TRBJ2-1; 12 bases are a match to TRBD2. This TCR was recovered from a man aged 18 to 29 in good health and CMV-seropositive. The CDR3 loop reads CASSLAETSGSDEQFF. Written as DNA, the CDR3 is TGTGCCAGCAGTCTCGCCGAGACTAGCGGGAGTGATGAGCAGTTCTTC.